This T cell receptor (beta chain) was documented in a study of T cells after yellow fever vaccination. TCRdb used MiXCR to reprocess the 5' RACE reads, holding one entry per CDR3 protein. The table lists 350,000 to 550,000 distinct CDR3 sequences, around 20% of them singletons. In its sample, this clonotype was seen a few times. Trimming took off 3 bases at V and 9 bases at J, with 12 bases between the two ends. Germline values: CDR1 SEHNR, CDR2 FQNEAQ (reference sequence). This CDR3 is 14 amino acids long. The chain combines TRBV7-9 with TRBJ1-6; a weak D match, TRBD1 (5 bases). Source: PBMCs, taken before the yellow fever booster vaccination. The clonotype was recovered from a man aged 18 to 30 who received the YFV17D yellow fever vaccine. CDR3 coding DNA: TGTGCCAGCAGCTTCGAGCAGGGTGGTTCACCCCTCCACTTT. Protein sequence: CASSFEQGGSPLHF.